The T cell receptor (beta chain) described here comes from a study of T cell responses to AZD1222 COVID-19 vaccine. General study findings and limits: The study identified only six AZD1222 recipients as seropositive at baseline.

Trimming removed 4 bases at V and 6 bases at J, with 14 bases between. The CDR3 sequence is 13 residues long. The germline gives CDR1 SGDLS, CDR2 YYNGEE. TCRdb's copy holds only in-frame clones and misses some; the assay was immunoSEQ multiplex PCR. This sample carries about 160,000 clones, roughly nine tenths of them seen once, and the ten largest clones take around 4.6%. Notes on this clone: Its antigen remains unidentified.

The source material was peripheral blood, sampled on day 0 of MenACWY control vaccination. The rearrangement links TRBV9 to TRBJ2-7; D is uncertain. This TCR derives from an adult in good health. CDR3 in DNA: TGTGCCAGCAGCCCGGGTCCCTCCGGCGAGCAGTACTTC. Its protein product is CASSPGPSGEQYF.